This T cell receptor beta chain comes out of a study of blood T cells in healthy people across ages (dated by TCRdb to the mid-2010s). Notes on the research overall: In model experiments, template switching captured about one uniquely barcoded TCR beta cDNA molecule for every two T cells. The study measured age-related changes in TCR beta repertoire diversity using deep sequencing normalized with unique cDNA molecular identifiers. The donors were split into four age groups: young (average about 16 years), middle-aged (about 40), aged (approximately 59) and long-lived (approximately 80). To avoid experimental bias, donors of different ages were spread randomly across the sequencing lanes. For two donors (one aged 18 to 29 and one aged 80 or older), the study analyzed two additional independent replicas of 1 million unique cDNA reads from the same blood draw.

Libraries came from 5' RACE. Sequencing used an Illumina HiSeq 2500. A second roughly 7 to 11 cycle PCR used a sample-barcoded 5' primer and a J-beta primer mix. A template-switch 5' adaptor carrying 12 random nucleotides introduced a unique molecular identifier onto each TCR beta cDNA molecule. At least 3 million CDR3-containing paired-end reads were obtained from each sample. First-strand cDNA was synthesized from all RNA with the Mint cDNA synthesis kit, primed by a TRBC-specific oligonucleotide. All cDNA was treated with uracil-DNA glycosylase and then went through a first 18-cycle PCR with the universal primers M1SS and BC2_uni_R. The paper's processing steps were these. For normalization, 1 million high-quality reads, each with a distinct molecular identifier, were randomly selected from each sample. Reads with shared molecular identifiers were discarded instead of being binned into consensus sequences. MiTCR, set to a Q25 quality threshold and the strictest error-elimination algorithm, was used for CDR3 identification, clonotype clustering and error correction. Lower-bound total TCR beta diversity was estimated with a nonparametric unseen species model using Euler transformation. TCRdb reworked the public reads: Q25 trimming with fastp, MiXCR clone assembly, productive beta chains retained. Each CDR3 protein appears once, grouped with its most common genes and DNA. Here the V and J calls rest on TCRdb's processing, not on the authors' analysis. The sample yields 650,000 to 800,000 distinct CDR3 sequences; roughly 44% were counted once. Approximately 20% of the sample is held by the ten biggest clonotypes.

Concerning this clonotype itself: It has no known antigen specificity. Base qualities are not provided; no much larger clone lies one nucleotide away.

Donors were roughly 40 systemically healthy Caucasian individuals from Russia aged 6 to 90 years. Around 9.7 milliliters of peripheral blood were collected from each donor into EDTA-treated Vacutainer tubes. PBMCs were isolated by Ficoll-Paque density-gradient centrifugation, with at least 6 million obtained per sample. Total RNA was extracted from PBMCs with Trizol reagent, with at least 5 micrograms obtained per sample. Naive CD45RAhigh/CD27high T cell percentages were measured by flow cytometry on a PBMC aliquot from every donor. What the study reported, not specific to this receptor: As age increased, observed TCR beta diversity per million T cells dropped in a roughly linear way, and a significant reduction was already evident by age 40. Compared with the aged group, more naive CD4+ T cells, fewer expanded clones and increased TCR diversity were shown by the long-lived group, suggesting age selection. The percentage of naive T cells measured by flow cytometry correlated strongly with observed TCR beta diversity. Because the CMV infection status of the donors was unknown, age-related changes in expanded clonotypes may potentially have been confounded. Total diversity estimates from one million sequenced T cells were considered lower bounds and underestimates. Bulk unsorted PBMC profiling prevented conclusive comparison of naive and antigen-experienced compartments.

V is shortened by 6 bases, J by 9 bases, and the region joining them spans 12 bases. From the cysteine up to the phenylalanine, the CDR3 has a length of 12 residues. Here the CDR3 DNA is all that survives: 36 bases in frame from base 1. What was sequenced was blood. The receptor comes from a man in his sixties in good health. Here the chain combines TRBV12-3 or TRBV12-4 and TRBJ2-1; the D region possibly corresponds to TRBD2 (6 bases align). CDR3 sequence: CASRTRAGEQFF. The nucleotide sequence is given as TGTGCCAGCAGGACCAGAGCGGGTGAGCAGTTCTTC.